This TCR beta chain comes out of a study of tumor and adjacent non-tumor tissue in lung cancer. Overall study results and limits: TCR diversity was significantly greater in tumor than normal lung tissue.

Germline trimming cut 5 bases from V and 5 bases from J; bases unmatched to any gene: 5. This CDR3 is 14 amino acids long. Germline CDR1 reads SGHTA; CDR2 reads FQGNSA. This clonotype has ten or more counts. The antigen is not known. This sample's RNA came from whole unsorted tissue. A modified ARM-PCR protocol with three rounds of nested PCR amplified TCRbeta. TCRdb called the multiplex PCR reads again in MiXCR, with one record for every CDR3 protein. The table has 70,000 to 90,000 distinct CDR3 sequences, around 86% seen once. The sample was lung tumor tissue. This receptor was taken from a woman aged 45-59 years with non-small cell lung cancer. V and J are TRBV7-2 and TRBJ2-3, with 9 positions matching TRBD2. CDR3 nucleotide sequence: TGTGCCAGCAGCGCGGGACTAGCAGGAGATACGCAGTATTTT. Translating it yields CASSAGLAGDTQYF.